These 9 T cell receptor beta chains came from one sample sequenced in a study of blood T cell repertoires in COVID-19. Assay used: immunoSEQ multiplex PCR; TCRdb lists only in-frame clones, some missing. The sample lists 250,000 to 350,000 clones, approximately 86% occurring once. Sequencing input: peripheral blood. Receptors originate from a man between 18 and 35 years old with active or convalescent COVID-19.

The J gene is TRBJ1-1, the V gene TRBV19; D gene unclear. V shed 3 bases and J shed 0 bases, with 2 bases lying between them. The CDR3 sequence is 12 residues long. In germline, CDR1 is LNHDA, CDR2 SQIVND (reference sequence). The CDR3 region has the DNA TGTGCCAGTAGTATCGTGAACACTGAAGCTTTCTTT. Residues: CASSIVNTEAFF.

The CDR3 coding sequence is TGTGCCAGCAGCTTACGGGGACAGGGCTATGGCTACACCTTC. It codes for CASSLRGQGYGYTF. V is TRBV11-2 and J is TRBJ1-2, with TRBD1 matching 9 bases. Germline V lookup: CDR1 SGHAT, CDR2 FQNNGV. V lost 2 bases, J lost 4 bases, and 2 bases stayed unmatched. This CDR3 contains 14 residues.

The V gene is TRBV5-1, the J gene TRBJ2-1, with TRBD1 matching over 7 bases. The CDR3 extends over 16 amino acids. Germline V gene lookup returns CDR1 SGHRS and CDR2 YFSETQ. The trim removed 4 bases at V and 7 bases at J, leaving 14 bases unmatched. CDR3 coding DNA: TGCGCCAGCAGCCTGAACAGGGGTCATTGGGGGAATGAGCAGTTCTTC. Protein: CASSLNRGHWGNEQFF. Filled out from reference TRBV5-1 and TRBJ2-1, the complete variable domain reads KAGVTQTPRYLIKTRGQQVTLSCSPISGHRSVSWYQQTPGQGLQFLFEYFSETQRNKGNFPGRFSGRQFSNSRSEMNVSTLELGDSALYLCASSLNRGHWGNEQFFGPGTRLTVL.

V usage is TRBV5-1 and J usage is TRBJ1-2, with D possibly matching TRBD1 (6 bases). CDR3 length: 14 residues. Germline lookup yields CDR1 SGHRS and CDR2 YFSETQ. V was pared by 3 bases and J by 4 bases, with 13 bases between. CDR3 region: CASSSQDSSYGYTF. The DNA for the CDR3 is TGCGCCAGCAGCTCCCAGGACAGTTCCTATGGCTACACCTTC.

The CDR3, as DNA: TGTGCCAGCAGCTTAAGGGGTAGTTCACCCCTCCACTTT. This encodes CASSLRGSSPLHF. The chain is built from TRBV5-4 and TRBJ1-6, with a weak D call TRBD1 (5 bases). The CDR3 spans 13 residues. Germline V gene data show CDR1 as SGHNT and CDR2 as YYREEE (reference sequence). V was clipped by 2 bases and J by 9 bases, with 9 bases between them.

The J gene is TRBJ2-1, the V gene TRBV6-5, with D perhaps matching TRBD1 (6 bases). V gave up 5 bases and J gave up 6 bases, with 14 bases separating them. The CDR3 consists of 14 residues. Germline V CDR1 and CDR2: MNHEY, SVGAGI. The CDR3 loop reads CASSRAGVINEQFF. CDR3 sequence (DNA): TGTGCCAGCAGTAGGGCAGGGGTCATCAATGAGCAGTTCTTC.

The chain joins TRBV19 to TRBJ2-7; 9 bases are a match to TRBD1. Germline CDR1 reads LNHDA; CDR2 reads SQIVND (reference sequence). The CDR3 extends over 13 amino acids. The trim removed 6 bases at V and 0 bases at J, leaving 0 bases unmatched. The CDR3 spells CASRGQGSYEQYF. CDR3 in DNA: TGTGCCAGTAGGGGACAGGGCTCCTACGAGCAGTACTTC.

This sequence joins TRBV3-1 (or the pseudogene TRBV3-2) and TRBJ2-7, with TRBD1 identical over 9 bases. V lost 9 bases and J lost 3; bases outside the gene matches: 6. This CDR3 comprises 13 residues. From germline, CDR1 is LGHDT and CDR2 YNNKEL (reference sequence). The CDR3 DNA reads TGTGCCAGGAACGGGACAGGGCTCTACGAGCAGTACTTC. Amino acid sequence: CARNGTGLYEQYF.

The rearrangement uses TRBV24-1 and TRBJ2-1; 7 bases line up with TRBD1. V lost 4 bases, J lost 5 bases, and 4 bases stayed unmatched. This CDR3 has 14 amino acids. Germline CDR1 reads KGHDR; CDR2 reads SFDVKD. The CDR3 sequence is CATSDHDRDNEQFF. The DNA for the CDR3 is TGTGCCACCAGTGACCACGACAGGGACAATGAGCAGTTCTTC.